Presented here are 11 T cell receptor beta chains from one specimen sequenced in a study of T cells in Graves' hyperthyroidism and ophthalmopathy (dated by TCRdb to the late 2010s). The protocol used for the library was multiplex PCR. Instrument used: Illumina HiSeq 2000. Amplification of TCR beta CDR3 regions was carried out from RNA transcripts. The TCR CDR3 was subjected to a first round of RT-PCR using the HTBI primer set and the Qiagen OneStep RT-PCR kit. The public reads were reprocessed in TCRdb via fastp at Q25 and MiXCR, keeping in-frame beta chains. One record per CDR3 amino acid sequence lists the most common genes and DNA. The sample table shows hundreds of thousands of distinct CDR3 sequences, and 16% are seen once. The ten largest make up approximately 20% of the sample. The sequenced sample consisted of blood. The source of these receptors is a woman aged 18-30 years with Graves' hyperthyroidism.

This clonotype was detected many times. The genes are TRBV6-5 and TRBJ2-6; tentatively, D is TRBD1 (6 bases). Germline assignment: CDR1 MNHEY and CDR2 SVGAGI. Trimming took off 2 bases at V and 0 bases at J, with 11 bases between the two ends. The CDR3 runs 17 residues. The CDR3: CASSYADSYSGANVLTF. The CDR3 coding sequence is TGTGCCAGCAGTTACGCGGACAGTTACTCTGGGGCCAACGTCCTGACTTTC.

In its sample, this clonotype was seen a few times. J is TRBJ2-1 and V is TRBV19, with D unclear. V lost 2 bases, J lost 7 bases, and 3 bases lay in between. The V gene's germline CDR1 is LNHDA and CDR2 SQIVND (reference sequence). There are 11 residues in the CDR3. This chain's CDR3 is CASSIRNEQFF. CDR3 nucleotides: TGTGCCAGTAGTATAAGGAATGAGCAGTTCTTC.

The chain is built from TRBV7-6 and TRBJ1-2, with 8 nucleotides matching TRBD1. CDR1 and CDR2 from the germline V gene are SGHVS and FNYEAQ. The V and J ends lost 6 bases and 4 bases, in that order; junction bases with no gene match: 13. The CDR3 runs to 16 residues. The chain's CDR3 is CASRRLVQGVGYGYTF. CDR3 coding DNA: TGTGCCAGCAGGCGTCTGGTACAGGGGGTTGGCTATGGCTACACCTTC.

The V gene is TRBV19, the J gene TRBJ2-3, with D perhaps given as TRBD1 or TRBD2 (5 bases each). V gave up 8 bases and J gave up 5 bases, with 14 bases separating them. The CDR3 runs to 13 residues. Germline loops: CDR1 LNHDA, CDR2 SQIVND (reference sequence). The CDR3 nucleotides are TGTGCCAGTGGAGGCAGGGCCAGAGATACGCAGTATTTT. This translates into CASGGRARDTQYF.

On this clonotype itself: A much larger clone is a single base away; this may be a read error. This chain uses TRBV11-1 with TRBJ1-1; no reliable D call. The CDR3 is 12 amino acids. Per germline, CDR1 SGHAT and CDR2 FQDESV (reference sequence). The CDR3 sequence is CVSSPKGAEAFF. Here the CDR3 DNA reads TGTGTCAGCAGCCCCAAGGGAGCTGAAGCTTTCTTT.

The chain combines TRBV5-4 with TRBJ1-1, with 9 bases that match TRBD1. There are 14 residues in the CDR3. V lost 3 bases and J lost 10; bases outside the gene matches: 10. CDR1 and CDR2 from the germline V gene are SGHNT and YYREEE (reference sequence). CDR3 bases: TGTGCCAGCAGCTGGGGCGGGACAGGGTGGGGAGCTTTCTTT. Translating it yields CASSWGGTGWGAFF.

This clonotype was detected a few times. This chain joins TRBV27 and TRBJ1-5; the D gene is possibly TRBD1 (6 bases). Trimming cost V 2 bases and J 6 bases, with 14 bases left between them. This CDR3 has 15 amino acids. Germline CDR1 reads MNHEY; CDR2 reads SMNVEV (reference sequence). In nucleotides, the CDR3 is TGTGCCAGCAGTTTACGGGCCAGGGGAAGTCAGCCCCAGCATTTT. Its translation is CASSLRARGSQPQHF.

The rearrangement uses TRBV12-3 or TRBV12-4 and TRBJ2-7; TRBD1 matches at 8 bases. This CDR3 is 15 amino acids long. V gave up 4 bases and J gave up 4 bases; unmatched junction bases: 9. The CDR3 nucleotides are TGTGCCAGCAGTTATAGGACAGGGATAACGTACGAGCAGTACTTC. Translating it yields CASSYRTGITYEQYF.

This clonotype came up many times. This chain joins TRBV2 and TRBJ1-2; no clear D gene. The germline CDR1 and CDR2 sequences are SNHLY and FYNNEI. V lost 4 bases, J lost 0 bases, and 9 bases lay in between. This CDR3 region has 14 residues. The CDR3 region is CASSVRRANYGYTF. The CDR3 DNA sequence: TGTGCCAGCAGTGTACGGCGAGCTAACTATGGCTACACCTTC.

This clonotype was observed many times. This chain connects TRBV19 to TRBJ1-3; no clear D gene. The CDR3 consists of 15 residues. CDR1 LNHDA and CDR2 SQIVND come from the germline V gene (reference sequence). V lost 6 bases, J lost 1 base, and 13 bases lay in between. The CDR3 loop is CASRTVRGSGNTIYF. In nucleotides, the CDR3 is TGTGCCAGTAGGACGGTTCGGGGATCTGGAAACACCATATATTTT.

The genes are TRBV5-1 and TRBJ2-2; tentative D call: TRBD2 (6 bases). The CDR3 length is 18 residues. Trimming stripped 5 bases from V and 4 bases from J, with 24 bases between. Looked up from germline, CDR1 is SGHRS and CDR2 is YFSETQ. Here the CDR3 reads CASRPRRLGVLGTGELFF. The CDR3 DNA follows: TGCGCCAGCAGACCCCGACGACTAGGCGTTTTGGGCACCGGGGAGCTGTTTTTT.